This T cell receptor (beta chain) was sequenced during a study of identical twins (dated by TCRdb to the mid-2010s). Regarding the study in general: To test whether fetal clonotypes persist, the study used deep sequencing on TCR alpha and beta repertoires from monozygotic twins, unrelated adults of various ages, and cord blood. To rule out contamination, the twin experiments were replicated at different times with different library preparation protocols. Results the study describes overall, beyond this receptor: Invariant T cells such as MAIT and iNKT could partly confound zero-insertion analyses, although diverse VJ usage argued against such confounding for most clonotypes. Because the same donors could not be followed over many years, conclusions were based on cross-sectional statistical analysis. In monozygotic twins, recombination models systematically underestimated out-of-frame TCR alpha sharing, but the models matched the sharing seen between unrelated individuals. A weaker excess of twin sharing was found in beta out-of-frame sequences because the signal-to-noise ratio was lowered by fewer shared sequences. Fewer insertions were carried by abundant cord blood beta clonotypes; a weaker similar trend was observed in young adult naive repertoires, while no such trend was observed in memory repertoires. Compared with coincidental sharing between unrelated individuals, an excess of low generation-probability sequences was observed among out-of-frame TCR alpha sequences shared between twins.

The library relied on 5' RACE. The run used an Illumina HiSeq 2000. Template switching introduced a universal primer binding site; the final cDNA contained a unique molecular identifier, enabling accurate counting of TCR cDNA molecules. First-strand cDNA for TCR alpha and beta chains was synthesized from specific primers in the conserved constant-segment region. To control for contamination, every cDNA library carried two barcodes: a SMART-Mk sample barcode plus Illumina barcodes. TruSeq adapter sequences, together with Illumina sample barcodes, were added in two successive PCR steps. The Illumina HiSeq platform was used with custom primers to sequence TCR alpha and beta cDNA libraries. The source study handled its data this way. Unique molecular identifiers were extracted from raw reads with MiGEC, and CDR3 positions were determined with MiXCR. Recombination models were inferred per individual with the repgenHMM and IGoR tools using an EM algorithm. The tcR package in R was used for shared clonotype analysis, with sharing normalized by the product of cloneset sizes. To study raw recombination without the effects of thymic and clonal selection, out-of-frame nonproductive sequences were analyzed. TCRdb's own reprocessing of the public reads used fastp at Q25 and MiXCR and kept productive beta chains. A single entry per CDR3 protein holds the most common genes and DNA from its merged rows. Here the V and J calls rest on TCRdb's processing, not on the authors' analysis. The sample profile shows about 470,000 distinct CDR3 sequences; 20% to 30% of them were found once. Together, the top ten hold 2.9% of the sample.

This clonotype has a handful of counts. The antigen it recognizes is unknown. Base qualities are not recorded, but no much larger clone differs from it by a single base. Every donor in the study was a healthy Caucasian. Three pairs of female monozygotic twins, all aged about 18 to 29 years, were included in the twin cohort. CD4+ and CD8+ T cell populations were isolated with positive isolation kits from Invitrogen. The V and J ends are trimmed by 5 bases and 2 bases, leaving 12 bases between them. The CDR3 spans 14 residues, from the cysteine through the phenylalanine. This entry keeps only the CDR3 DNA: 42 bases, framed from base 1. As encoded in the germline V gene (reference sequence), CDR1 is LGHDT while CDR2 is YNNKEL. A further study also used this sample, focusing on T cells expressing NK-cell markers. As described in the second report: TCR beta-chain repertoires were profiled in sorted CD3+CD56+NKG2C+, CD3+CD56+NKG2C- and CD3+CD56-NKG2C+ T-cell subsets from several donors. Of the eight sequenced donors, seven were found to be HCMV-seropositive and one was found to be HCMV-seronegative. To restrict sorting to alphabetaTCR-expressing T cells, an anti-gammadeltaTCR antibody was added in several experiments. In five to seven donors, the dominant CD3+CD56+NKG2C+ clonotypes were among the top 10 CD8+ clonotypes and accounted for roughly 1.0-8% of CD8+ T cells. Those dominant clonotypes were again the most abundant among CD3+CD56-NKG2C+ cells in a few donors, at about 25-60.1%. It remained unclear whether the expanded NKG2C-expressing T cell clones were specific for HCMV antigens. All eight donors whose samples were sequenced were randomly selected healthy volunteers, three of them men and five women. A commercial ELISA kit detecting HCMV-specific IgG in serum was used to determine HCMV serostatus. MIGEC was used to demultiplex reads and group the reads by UMI, and MiTCR was used to assemble and quantify clonotypes. Only TCR cDNA sequences supported by at least two reads were kept to exclude erroneous sequences. The tcR package was used for downstream repertoire analysis, and clonotypes were matched between fractions using CDR3 nucleotide sequence together with V segment. VDJmatch was used to annotate antigen specificity against VDJdb, with one amino acid substitution in CDR3 permitted.

The material sequenced was CD4+ T cells sorted from blood. This TCR was sampled from a woman aged 18-29 years in good health. The chain joins TRBV3-1 to TRBJ2-5; the D gene identity is not certain. The CDR3 region has the sequence CASSSVGLQETQYF. The bases read TGTGCCAGCAGCTCTGTCGGCCTGCAAGAGACCCAGTACTTC.